This T cell receptor beta chain was observed in a study of blood T cells in healthy people across ages. Findings and caveats of the study: TCR beta diversity per million T cells fell roughly linearly with age.

This clonotype has a handful of counts. Its target is not known. Trimming removed 9 bases at V and 2 bases at J, with 17 bases between. CDR3 length: 14 residues. Germline CDR1 SGHRS, CDR2 YFSETQ. Next came a second PCR, run for roughly 6 to 11 cycles, which used a sample-barcoded 5' primer along with a J-beta primer mix. The template-switch adaptor was a 5' adaptor with 12 random nucleotides. It tagged each cDNA molecule. TCRdb used MiXCR to reprocess the 5' RACE reads, holding one entry per CDR3 protein. The sample consists of 800,000 to 950,000 distinct CDR3 sequences, around 34% of them appearing once.

This clonotype was obtained from a man between 18 and 35 years old in good health. The J gene is TRBJ2-5, the V gene TRBV5-1; possible D gene TRBD2, 6 bases. Material: blood. The CDR3 DNA reads TGCGCCACCTCCGTCGGGACTTTACAAGAGACCCAGTACTTC. It translates to CATSVGTLQETQYF. Full variable domain (missing parts from reference TRBV5-1 and TRBJ2-5): KAGVTQTPRYLIKTRGQQVTLSCSPISGHRSVSWYQQTPGQGLQFLFEYFSETQRNKGNFPGRFSGRQFSNSRSEMNVSTLELGDSALYLCATSVGTLQETQYFGPGTRLLVL.